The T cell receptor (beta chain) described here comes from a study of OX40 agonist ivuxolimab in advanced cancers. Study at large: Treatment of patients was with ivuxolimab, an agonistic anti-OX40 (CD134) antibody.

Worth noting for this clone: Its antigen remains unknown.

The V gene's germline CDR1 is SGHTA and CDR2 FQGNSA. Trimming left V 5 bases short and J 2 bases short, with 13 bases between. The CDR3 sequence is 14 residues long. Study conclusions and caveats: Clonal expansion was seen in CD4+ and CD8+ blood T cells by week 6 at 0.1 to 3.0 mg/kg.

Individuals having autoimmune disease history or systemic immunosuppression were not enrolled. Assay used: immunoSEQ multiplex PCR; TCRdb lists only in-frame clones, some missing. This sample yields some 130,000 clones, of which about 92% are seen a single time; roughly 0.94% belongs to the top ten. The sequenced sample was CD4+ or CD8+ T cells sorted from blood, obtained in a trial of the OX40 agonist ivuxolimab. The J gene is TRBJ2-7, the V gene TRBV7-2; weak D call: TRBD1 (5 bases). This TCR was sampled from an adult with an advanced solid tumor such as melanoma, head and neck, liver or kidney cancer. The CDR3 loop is CASSMGQAAYEQYF. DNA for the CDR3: TGTGCCAGCAGCATGGGGCAGGCCGCCTACGAGCAGTACTTC.